This entry describes one T cell receptor beta chain. The data belong to a study of identical twins. TCRdb analysed the 5' RACE reads with MiXCR anew, one entry per CDR3 protein. The repertoire includes approximately 220,000 distinct CDR3 sequences, about 7.5% of them detected once, and about 1.8% sits in the top ten. Germline lookup yields CDR1 SGHNT and CDR2 YYREEE (reference sequence). V was cut by 1 base and J by 5 bases, with 12 bases left in between. This CDR3 contains 15 residues. The same specimen was also included in a second study, on yellow fever vaccine responses in identical twins.

Input material: memory (CD45RO+) T cells sorted from blood. The chain combines TRBV5-4 with TRBJ2-2; weak D call: TRBD1 (6 bases). The sequence derives from a woman between 18 and 29 years old in good health. The DNA of the CDR3 is TGTGCCAGCAGCTTGATGGGGGCTAGTACCGGGGAGCTGTTTTTT. Protein sequence: CASSLMGASTGELFF.